This record covers a single T cell receptor beta chain. Its target is not known. The data are from a study of cytomegalovirus exposure and HLA in healthy donors. Turning to the study itself: In a later analysis, it was reported that the roughly 120 validation repertoires had been produced on the same platform as the 690 or so repertoires belonging to the first cohort.

Data came from immunoSEQ multiplex PCR; TCRdb stores just in-frame clones and leaves some out. The sample has 130,000 or so clones, roughly 90% seen once. In germline, CDR1 is MNHNS, CDR2 SASEGT. The CDR3 is 15 residues long. The V end was cut by 2 bases, the J end by 10 bases, with 15 bases between. Study findings and constraints: Cytomegalovirus status was reportedly diagnosed by the classifier with high sensitivity and specificity. Associated with cytomegalovirus, according to the listing, were about 160 TCR beta chains.

The chain recombines TRBV6-1 with TRBJ1-6; D is ambiguous. The TCR originated in a man aged 30 to 39 in good health and CMV-seronegative. Sequenced sample: PBMCs. Here the CDR3 DNA reads TGTGCCAGCAGTGAACATGGTGAGCTAGAGTCACCCCTCCACTTT. Translating it yields CASSEHGELESPLHF.